The sequence of this T cell receptor (beta chain) was determined in a study of human T cells and chemical hapten exposure (dated by TCRdb to about 2021). Broadly, across the study: For sensitization, 2% DPC in acetone was applied to a 2 cm by 2 cm area of upper inner arm skin. Libraries were combined into a pool for sequencing, and differences in TCR yield between samples came mainly from small differences in library volumes within the pool. Throughout the approximately 25-week study period, patients were also given weekly therapeutic DPC doses on the scalp. Blood for TCR sequencing was provided by twenty-nine alopecia patients at one to four time points (pre-sensitization, 2, 6 and 24 weeks). Blood samples were taken from patients before sensitization (week 0) and at 2, 6 and about 24 weeks after DPC sensitization. Patch testing was done on the upper back using Finn chambers containing 0.01% DPC, and results were scored after 6 days according to International Contact Dermatitis Research Group standards. Most of the patients in the cohort were female, and the cohort covered alopecia areata with under or over 50% scalp involvement, alopecia totalis and alopecia universalis. In alopecia patients, the study followed how the peripheral blood TCR repertoire changed in vivo over primary and secondary sensitization to diphenylcyclopropenone (DPC), a hapten.

V and J are trimmed by 5 bases and 5 bases, and the gene matches miss 5 bases of the junction. Reading the germline V gene gives CDR1 SGHTA and CDR2 FQGNSA. From the cysteine through the phenylalanine, the CDR3 covers 14 amino acids. Just CDR3 DNA is preserved here, 42 bases in frame from base 1. Library generation was performed with RACE. Data came from a NextSeq 500. Library preparation attached unique molecular identifiers to individual cDNA molecules for quantitative, reproducible TCR counting. For every blood RNA sample, sequencing covered both the TCR alpha and TCR beta chains. The study's processing was this. The median number of TCRs per sample was approximately 98,000, ranging from about 23,224 to 690,600. V, J and CDR3 annotation of the TCR reads was carried out using the Decombinator software suite. For PS versus PT1 abundance plots, all samples were subsampled to the same number of TCRs (28,000). TCRs were defined as expanded if absent before sensitization and observed at least eight times at the 2-week time point. TCRdb cleaned the public reads at Q25 with fastp, built clones with MiXCR and kept in-frame beta chains. Identical CDR3 protein sequences are pooled into one entry, listed with their most common genes and DNA. TCRdb, not the original authors, processed these V and J calls. The sample profile shows some 190,000 distinct CDR3 sequences; around 22% of them were found once. The ten largest clones capture under 7.5% of the sample.

The sample's time point label, decoded: patch test 1, 2 weeks after DPC sensitization. Sample treatment or condition, as interpreted from the label and publication: therapeutic diphenylcyclopropenone sensitization with weekly scalp DPC. At each patch-test visit, blood was drawn before the patch test was applied. To be eligible, patients had to be aged 18 to 70, diagnosed with alopecia and judged suitable for DPC therapy, while pregnant patients were excluded. Unfractionated whole blood was collected in Tempus Blood RNA tubes, and total RNA was extracted from that blood. The investigation overall reported the following: No change with DPC sensitization was found in the number of TCRs above 1 in 1000 frequency, and no evidence of global repertoire structure alterations was found. Repeated subsampling changed both the strength of the expansion versus patch-test correlation and the threshold at which that correlation became significant. Expanded TCRs formed significantly more large CDR3 similarity clusters than pre-sensitization or healthy control sets, consistent with antigen-driven responses. All patients had alopecia, a presumed autoimmune disease, so their immune response might differ from that of healthy individuals. The number of PT1 expanded TCRs positively correlated with patch test score, significant at thresholds 8, 16 and 32 but not 4.

This clonotype has more than one count but fewer than ten. Its antigen is unknown. No base qualities exist here, and no much larger clone lies one base off it. This receptor was obtained from a woman aged 50 to 60 with alopecia areata. Some clones in this sample may be carry-over from other donors' samples. The rearrangement combines TRBV7-2 with TRBJ2-3; 9 central bases correspond to TRBD2. The sequenced sample was whole blood, obtained in connection with sensitization to the hapten diphenylcyclopropenone (DPC). At the DNA level, the sequence is TGTGCCAGCAGCCCCCGAGCGGGAGGAGATACGCAGTATTTT. It translates as CASSPRAGGDTQYF.